The 6 T cell receptor beta chains given below trace back to one sample, sequenced in a study of T cells in localized non-small cell lung cancer. Assay used: immunoSEQ multiplex PCR; TCRdb lists only in-frame clones, some missing. The sample holds about 31,000 clones, 94% seen once. The sample in question was peripheral blood, obtained before any cancer treatment. The receptor set was obtained from a woman aged 40 to 75 with stage I lung adenocarcinoma.

The CDR3, as DNA: TGTGCCAGCAGCCGTCTAGCGGGAGGGACCCACAATGAGCAGTTCTTC. The encoded protein is CASSRLAGGTHNEQFF. This sequence joins TRBV4-2 and TRBJ2-1; TRBD2 matches 12 bases. The CDR3 contains 16 residues. Germline V gene data show CDR1 as LGHNA and CDR2 as YNFKEQ. The V segment lost 4 bases and the J segment 5 bases; nucleotides outside the gene matches: 6.

The chain uses TRBV6-5 and TRBJ2-3; 9 positions agree with TRBD1. The J segment lost 3 bases and the V segment lost 7 bases, leaving 8 bases of the junction unmatched. The CDR3 has 15 residues. Germline CDR1 is MNHEY and CDR2 is SVGAGI. CDR3 bases: TGTGCCAGCACTCAGGGGACAGGGCAGACAGATACGCAGTATTTT. This gives the protein CASTQGTGQTDTQYF.

This clone was seen a few times. The CDR3 here is CASGTYEQYF. The CDR3 DNA sequence: TGTGCCAGCGGGACCTACGAGCAGTACTTC. This chain connects TRBV2 to TRBJ2-7, with no clear D. Germline V gene sequence: CDR1 SNHLY, CDR2 FYNNEI. Trimming removed 8 bases at V and 2 bases at J, with 4 bases between. The CDR3 totals 10 residues.

This rearrangement joins TRBV7-9 to TRBJ1-3; D call uncertain. CDR1 is SEHNR, CDR2 FQNEAQ, per germline (reference sequence). The CDR3 runs 14 residues. With 5 bases removed from V and 0 bases from J, the gap between germline ends came to 8 bases. CDR3 amino acids: CASSVQSSGNTIYF. The CDR3 DNA follows: TGTGCCAGCAGCGTTCAGAGCTCTGGAAACACCATATATTTT.

V and J are TRBV7-3 and TRBJ2-1, with 8 bases aligning to TRBD2. The CDR3 totals 15 residues. V was pared by 3 bases and J by 7 bases, with 8 bases of the junction left unmatched. Germline V gives CDR1 SGHTA, CDR2 FQGTGA. The CDR3: CASSFSAGGPNEQFF. Here the CDR3 DNA reads TGTGCCAGCAGCTTCTCGGCGGGAGGACCGAATGAGCAGTTCTTC.

The J gene is TRBJ1-4, the V gene TRBV4-3, with 7 bases aligning to TRBD1. The CDR3 length is 17 residues. After removal of 0 bases from V and 5 bases from J, the junction contained 9 bases not matched to a gene. The germline CDR1 and CDR2 sequences are LGHNA and YSLEER. CDR3 bases: TGCGCCAGCAGCCAAGAACCGATGATGGACAGGAATGAAAAACTGTTTTTT. Its protein is CASSQEPMMDRNEKLFF.